What follows is one TCR beta chain and its context. This entry comes from a study of blood T cell repertoires in COVID-19. Study-level information: From the United States, Italy and Spain came samples of acute and convalescent COVID-19. PBMCs, B-cell-depleted T cells, or T cells provided the cDNA or gDNA that made up the material.

Germline V lookup: CDR1 MNHNS, CDR2 SASEGT. The CDR3 is 14 amino acids. Trimming left V 1 base short and J 6 bases short, with 12 bases between. Study processing details: Reference gene primer amplification gave estimated nucleated cell counts. Sequenced by immunoSEQ multiplex PCR; TCRdb stores in-frame clones only, minus some. Clonal size and the V and J genes are those of that table, whereas D and trimming came from the DNA. In the table there are some 400,000 clones, about 87% of which are singletons. The sample was peripheral blood. The V call is TRBV6-1, the J call TRBJ1-1; tentatively, D is TRBD1 (6 bases). This clonotype was sampled from a human donor in a cohort sampled during active COVID-19. Written as DNA, the CDR3 is TGTGCCAGCAGTGAAGTACAGGGAAGCTCTGAAGCTTTCTTT. The encoded protein is CASSEVQGSSEAFF.